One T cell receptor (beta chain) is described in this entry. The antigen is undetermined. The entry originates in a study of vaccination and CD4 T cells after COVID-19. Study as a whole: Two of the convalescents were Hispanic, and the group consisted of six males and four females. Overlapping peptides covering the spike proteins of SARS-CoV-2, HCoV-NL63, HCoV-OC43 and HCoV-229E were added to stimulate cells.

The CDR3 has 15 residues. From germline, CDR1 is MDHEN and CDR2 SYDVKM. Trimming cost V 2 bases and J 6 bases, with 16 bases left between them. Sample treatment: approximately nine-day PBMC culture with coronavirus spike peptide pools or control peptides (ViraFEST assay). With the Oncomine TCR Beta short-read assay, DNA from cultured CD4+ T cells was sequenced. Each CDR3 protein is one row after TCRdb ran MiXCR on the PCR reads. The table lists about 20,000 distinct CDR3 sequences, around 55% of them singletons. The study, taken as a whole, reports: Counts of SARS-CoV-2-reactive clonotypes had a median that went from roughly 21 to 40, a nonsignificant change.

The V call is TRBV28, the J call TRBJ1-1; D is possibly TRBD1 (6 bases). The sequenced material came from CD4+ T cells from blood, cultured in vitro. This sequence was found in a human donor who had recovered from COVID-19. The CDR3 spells CASSLRLGAESEAFF. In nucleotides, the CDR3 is TGTGCCAGCAGTTTACGGTTGGGGGCGGAGTCTGAAGCTTTCTTT.